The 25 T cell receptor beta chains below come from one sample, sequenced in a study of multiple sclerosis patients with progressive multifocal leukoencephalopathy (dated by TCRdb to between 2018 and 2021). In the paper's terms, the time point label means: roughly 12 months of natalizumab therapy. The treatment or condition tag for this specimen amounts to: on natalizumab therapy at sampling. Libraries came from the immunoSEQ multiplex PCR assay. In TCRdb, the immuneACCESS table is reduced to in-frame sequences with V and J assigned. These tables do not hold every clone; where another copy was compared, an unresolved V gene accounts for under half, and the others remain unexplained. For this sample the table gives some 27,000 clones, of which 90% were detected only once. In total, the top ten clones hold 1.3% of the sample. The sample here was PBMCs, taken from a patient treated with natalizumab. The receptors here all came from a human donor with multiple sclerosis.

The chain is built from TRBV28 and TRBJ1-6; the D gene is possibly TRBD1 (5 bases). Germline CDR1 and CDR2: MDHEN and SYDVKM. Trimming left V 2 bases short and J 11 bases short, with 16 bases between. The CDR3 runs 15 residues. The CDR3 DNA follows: TGTGCCAGCAGTTTAGGTTTGGCAGGGAGGGCACCCCTCCACTTT. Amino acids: CASSLGLAGRAPLHF.

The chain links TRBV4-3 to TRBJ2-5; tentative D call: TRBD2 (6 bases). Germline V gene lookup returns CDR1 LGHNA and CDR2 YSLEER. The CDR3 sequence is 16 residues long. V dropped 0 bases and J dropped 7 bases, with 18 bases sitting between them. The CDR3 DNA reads TGCGCCAGCAGCCAAGAGATGGGCGGAGGGTCGGGGACCCAGTACTTC. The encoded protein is CASSQEMGGGSGTQYF.

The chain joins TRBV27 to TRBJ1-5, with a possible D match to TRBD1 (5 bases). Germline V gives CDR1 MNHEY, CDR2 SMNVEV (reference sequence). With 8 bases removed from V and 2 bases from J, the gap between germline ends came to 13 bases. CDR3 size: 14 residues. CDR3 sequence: CASRGYEGNQPQHF. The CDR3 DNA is TGTGCCAGCCGGGGGTACGAAGGCAATCAGCCCCAGCATTTT.

This chain's CDR3 is CASSRGGDTGELFF. Written as DNA, the CDR3 is TGTGCCAGTTCACGGGGAGGGGACACCGGGGAGCTGTTTTTT. The chain combines TRBV9 with TRBJ2-2; TRBD2 aligns across 7 bases. The germline V gene has CDR1 SGDLS and CDR2 YYNGEE. V gave up 8 bases and J gave up 3 bases; unmatched junction bases: 7. This CDR3 spans 14 amino acids. Full variable domain (outside the CDR3, taken from reference TRBV9 and TRBJ2-2): DSGVTQTPKHLITATGQRVTLRCSPRSGDLSVYWYQQSLDQGLQFLIQYYNGEERAKGNILERFSAQQFPDLHSELNLSSLELGDSALYFCASSRGGDTGELFFGEGSRLTVL.

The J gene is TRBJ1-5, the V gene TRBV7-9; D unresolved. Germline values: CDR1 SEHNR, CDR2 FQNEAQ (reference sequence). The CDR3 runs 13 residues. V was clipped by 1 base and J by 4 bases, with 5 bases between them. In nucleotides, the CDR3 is TGTGCCAGCAGCTTAGGCCGAAATCAGCCCCAGCATTTT. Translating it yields CASSLGRNQPQHF.

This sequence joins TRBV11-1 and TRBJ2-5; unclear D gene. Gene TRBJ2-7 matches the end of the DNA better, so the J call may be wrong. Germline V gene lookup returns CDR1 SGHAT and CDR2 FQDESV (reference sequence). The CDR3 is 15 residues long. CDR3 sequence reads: CASSLMAGETYEQYF. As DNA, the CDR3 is TGTGCCAGCAGCTTAATGGCAGGAGAAACCTACGAGCAGTACTTC.

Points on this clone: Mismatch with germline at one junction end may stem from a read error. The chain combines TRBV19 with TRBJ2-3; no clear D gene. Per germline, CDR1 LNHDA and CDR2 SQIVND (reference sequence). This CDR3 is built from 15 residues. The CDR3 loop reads CARSIGEVGTDTQYF. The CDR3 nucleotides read TGTGCCAGAAGTATAGGTGAGGTGGGTACAGATACGCAGTATTTT.

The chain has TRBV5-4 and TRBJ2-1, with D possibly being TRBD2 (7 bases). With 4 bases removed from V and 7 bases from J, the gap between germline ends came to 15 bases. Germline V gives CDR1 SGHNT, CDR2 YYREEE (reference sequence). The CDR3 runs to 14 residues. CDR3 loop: CASSPRGGSNEQFF. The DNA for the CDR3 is TGTGCCAGCAGCCCAAGGGGGGGGTCAAATGAGCAGTTCTTC.

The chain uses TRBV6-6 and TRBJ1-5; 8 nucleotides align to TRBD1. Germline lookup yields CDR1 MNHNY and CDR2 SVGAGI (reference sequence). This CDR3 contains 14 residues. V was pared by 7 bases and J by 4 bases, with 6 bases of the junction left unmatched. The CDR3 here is CASTGGGGNQPQHF. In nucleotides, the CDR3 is TGTGCCAGCACAGGGGGCGGGGGTAATCAGCCCCAGCATTTT.

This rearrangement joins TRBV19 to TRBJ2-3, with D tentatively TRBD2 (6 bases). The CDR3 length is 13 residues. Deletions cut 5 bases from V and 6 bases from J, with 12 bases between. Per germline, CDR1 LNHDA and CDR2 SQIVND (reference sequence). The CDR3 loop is CASSDTRGDTQYF. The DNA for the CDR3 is TGTGCCAGTAGTGACACACGGGGGGATACGCAGTATTTT.

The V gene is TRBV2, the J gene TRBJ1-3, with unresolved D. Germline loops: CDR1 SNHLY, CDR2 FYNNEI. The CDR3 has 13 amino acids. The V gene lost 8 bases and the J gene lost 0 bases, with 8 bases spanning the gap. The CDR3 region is CASGQASGNTIYF. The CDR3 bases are TGTGCCAGCGGGCAGGCCTCTGGAAACACCATATATTTT.

CDR3 loop: CAISESIDRAHGYTF. For the CDR3, the DNA is TGTGCCATCAGTGAGTCGATAGACAGGGCCCATGGCTACACCTTC. The chain links TRBV10-3 to TRBJ1-2; 7 bases map to TRBD1. CDR1 and CDR2 (germline): ENHRY, SYGVKD. V was pared by 0 bases and J by 6 bases, with 7 bases of the junction left unmatched. CDR3 size: 15 residues.

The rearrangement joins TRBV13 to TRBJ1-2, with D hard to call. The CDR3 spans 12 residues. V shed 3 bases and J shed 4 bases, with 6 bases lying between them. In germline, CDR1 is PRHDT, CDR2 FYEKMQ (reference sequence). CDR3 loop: CASSLRRYGYTF. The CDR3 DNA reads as TGTGCCAGCAGCTTGCGGCGCTATGGCTACACCTTC.

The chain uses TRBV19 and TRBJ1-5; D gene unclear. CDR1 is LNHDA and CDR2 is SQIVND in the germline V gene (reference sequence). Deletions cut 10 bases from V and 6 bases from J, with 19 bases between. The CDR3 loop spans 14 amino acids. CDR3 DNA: TGTGCCACCTCCCGTAGGGAGGCGGGTCAGCCCCAGCATTTT. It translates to CATSRREAGQPQHF.

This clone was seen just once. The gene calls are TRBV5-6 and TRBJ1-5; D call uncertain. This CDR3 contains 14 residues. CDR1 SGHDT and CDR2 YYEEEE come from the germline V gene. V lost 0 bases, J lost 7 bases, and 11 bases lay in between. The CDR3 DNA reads TGTGCCAGCAGCTTGGGATCGTTTTCCCAGCCCCAGCATTTT. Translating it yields CASSLGSFSQPQHF.

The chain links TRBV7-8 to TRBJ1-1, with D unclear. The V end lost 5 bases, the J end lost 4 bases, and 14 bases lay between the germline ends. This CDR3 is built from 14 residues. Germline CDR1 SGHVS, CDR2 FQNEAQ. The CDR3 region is CASSPFSVGTEAFF. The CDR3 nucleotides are TGTGCCAGCAGCCCCTTCAGTGTGGGCACTGAAGCTTTCTTT. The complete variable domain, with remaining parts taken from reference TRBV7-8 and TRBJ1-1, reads GAGVSQSPRYKVAKRGQDVALRCDPISGHVSLFWYQQALGQGPEFLTYFQNEAQLDKSGLPSDRFFAERPEGSVSTLKIQRTQQEDSAVYLCASSPFSVGTEAFFGQGTRLTVV.

The CDR3 spells CAISPDRSNQPQHF. The CDR3 bases are TGTGCCATCAGTCCGGACCGATCGAATCAGCCCCAGCATTTT. The chain is built from TRBV10-3 and TRBJ1-5; no definite D call. V lost 5 bases, J lost 4 bases, and 12 bases lay in between. Germline assignment: CDR1 ENHRY and CDR2 SYGVKD. This CDR3 contains 14 residues.

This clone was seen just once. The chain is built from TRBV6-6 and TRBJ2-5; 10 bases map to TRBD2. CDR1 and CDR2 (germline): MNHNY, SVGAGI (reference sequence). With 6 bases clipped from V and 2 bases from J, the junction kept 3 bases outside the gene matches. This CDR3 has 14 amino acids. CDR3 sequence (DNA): TGTGCCAGCAGAGGAGCGGGGGGGCAAGAGACCCAGTACTTC. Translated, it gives CASRGAGGQETQYF.

The CDR3 DNA reads TGCGCCAGCAGCCGAGTAGGGGCCCAAGAGACCCAGTACTTC. Amino acids: CASSRVGAQETQYF. The V and J genes are TRBV4-3 and TRBJ2-5, with D possibly matching TRBD1 (5 bases). The V gene's germline CDR1 is LGHNA and CDR2 YSLEER. The CDR3 is 14 amino acids. V was clipped by 4 bases and J by 1 base, with 10 bases between them.

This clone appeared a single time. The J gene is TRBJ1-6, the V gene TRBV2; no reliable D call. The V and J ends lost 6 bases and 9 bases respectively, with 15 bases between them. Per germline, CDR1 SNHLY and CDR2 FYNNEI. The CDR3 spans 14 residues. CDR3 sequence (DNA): TGTGCCAGCAGGATGGGCCTTGGTGGTTCACCCCTCCACTTT. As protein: CASRMGLGGSPLHF.

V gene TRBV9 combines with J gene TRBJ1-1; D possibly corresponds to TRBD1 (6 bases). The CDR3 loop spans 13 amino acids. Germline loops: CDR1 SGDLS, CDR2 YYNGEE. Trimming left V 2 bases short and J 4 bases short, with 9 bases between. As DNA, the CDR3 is TGTGCCAGCAGCGTCACAGGGAGCACTGAAGCTTTCTTT. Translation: CASSVTGSTEAFF.

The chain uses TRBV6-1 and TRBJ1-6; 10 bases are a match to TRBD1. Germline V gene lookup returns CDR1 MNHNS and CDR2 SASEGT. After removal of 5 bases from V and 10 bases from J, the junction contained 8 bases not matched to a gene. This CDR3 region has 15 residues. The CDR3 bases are TGTGCCAGCAGTCGGGACAGGGGCTCCCGGTCACCCCTCCACTTT. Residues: CASSRDRGSRSPLHF.

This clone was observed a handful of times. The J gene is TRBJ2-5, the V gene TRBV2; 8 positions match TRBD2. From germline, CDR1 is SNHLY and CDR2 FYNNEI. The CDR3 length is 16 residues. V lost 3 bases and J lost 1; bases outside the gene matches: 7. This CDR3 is CASSDGRGYVQETQYF. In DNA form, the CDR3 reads TGTGCCAGCAGTGACGGGAGGGGTTACGTCCAAGAGACCCAGTACTTC.

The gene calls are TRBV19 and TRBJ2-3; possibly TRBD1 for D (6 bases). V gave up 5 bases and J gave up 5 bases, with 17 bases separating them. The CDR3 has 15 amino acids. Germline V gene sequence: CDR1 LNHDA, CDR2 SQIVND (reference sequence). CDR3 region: CASSYPARGRDTQYF. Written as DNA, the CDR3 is TGTGCCAGTAGTTATCCGGCCAGGGGAAGAGATACGCAGTATTTT.

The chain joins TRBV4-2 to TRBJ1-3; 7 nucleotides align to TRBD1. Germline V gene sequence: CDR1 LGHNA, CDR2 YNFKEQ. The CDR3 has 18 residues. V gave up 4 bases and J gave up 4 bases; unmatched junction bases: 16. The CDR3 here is CASSLTGGQRRLGNTIYF. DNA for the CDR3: TGTGCCAGCAGCCTTACTGGGGGACAGCGGAGGTTAGGAAACACCATATATTTT.